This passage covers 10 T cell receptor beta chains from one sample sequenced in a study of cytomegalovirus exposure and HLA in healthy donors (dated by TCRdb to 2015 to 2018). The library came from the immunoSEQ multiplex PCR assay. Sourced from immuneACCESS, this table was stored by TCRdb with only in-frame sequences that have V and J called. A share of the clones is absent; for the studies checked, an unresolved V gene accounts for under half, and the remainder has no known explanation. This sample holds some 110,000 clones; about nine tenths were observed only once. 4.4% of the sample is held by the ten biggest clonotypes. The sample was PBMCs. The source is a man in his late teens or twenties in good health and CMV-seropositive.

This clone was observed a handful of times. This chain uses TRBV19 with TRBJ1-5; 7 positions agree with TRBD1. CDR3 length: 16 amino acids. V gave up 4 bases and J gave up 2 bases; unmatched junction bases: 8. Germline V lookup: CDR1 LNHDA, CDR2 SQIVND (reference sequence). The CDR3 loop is CASSRFGTERNQPQHF. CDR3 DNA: TGTGCCAGTAGTAGATTCGGGACAGAACGCAATCAGCCCCAGCATTTT.

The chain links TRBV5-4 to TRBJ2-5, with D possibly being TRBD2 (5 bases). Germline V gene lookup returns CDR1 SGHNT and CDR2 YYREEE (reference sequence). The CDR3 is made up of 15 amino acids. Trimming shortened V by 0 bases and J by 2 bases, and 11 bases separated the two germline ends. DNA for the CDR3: TGTGCCAGCAGCTTGGACAGCGGTCCTCAAGAGACCCAGTACTTC. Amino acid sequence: CASSLDSGPQETQYF.

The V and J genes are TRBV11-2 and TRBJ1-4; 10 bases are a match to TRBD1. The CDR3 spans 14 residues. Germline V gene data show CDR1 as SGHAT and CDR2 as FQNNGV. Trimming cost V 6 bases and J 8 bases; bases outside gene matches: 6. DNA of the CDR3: TGTGCCAGCAGTTACCGGGACAGGGGAGAAAAACTGTTTTTT. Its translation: CASSYRDRGEKLFF.

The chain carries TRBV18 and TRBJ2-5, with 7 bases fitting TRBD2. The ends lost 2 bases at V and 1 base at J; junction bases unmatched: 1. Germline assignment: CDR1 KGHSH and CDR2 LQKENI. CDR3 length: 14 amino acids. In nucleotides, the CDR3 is TGTGCCAGCTCACCAGGCGGGGGCCAAGAGACCCAGTACTTC. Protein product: CASSPGGGQETQYF. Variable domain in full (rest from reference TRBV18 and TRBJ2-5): NAGVMQNPRHLVRRRGQEARLRCSPMKGHSHVYWYRQLPEEGLKFMVYLQKENIIDESGMPKERFSAEFPKEGPSILRIQQVVRGDSAAYFCASSPGGGQETQYFGPGTRLLVL.

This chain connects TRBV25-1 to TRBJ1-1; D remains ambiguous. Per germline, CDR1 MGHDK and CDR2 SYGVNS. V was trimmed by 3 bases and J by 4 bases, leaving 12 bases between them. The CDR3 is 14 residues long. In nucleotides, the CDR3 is TGTGCCAGCAGTGATATGGGCAGATCCACTGAAGCTTTCTTT. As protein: CASSDMGRSTEAFF.

CDR3 protein: CASSLDGGPSYEQYF. CDR3 DNA: TGTGCCAGCAGTTTGGACGGGGGGCCCTCCTACGAGCAGTACTTC. V is TRBV28 and J is TRBJ2-7; D is perhaps TRBD2 (7 bases). V lost 3 bases and J 0 bases, leaving 12 bases between the germline ends. The CDR3 has 15 residues. Germline lookup yields CDR1 MDHEN and CDR2 SYDVKM.

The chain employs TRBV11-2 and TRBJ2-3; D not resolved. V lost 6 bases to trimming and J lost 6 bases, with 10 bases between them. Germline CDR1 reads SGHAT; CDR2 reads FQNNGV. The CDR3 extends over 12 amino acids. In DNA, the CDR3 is TGTGCCAGCAGTCCGCTCGGGGATACGCAGTATTTT. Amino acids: CASSPLGDTQYF.

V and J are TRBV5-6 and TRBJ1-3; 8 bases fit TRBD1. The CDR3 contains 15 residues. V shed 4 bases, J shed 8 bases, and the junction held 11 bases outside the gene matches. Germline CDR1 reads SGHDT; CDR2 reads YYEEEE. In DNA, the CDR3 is TGTGCCAGCAGCCGGACAGGGAGATTGAGAGACACCATATATTTT. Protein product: CASSRTGRLRDTIYF.

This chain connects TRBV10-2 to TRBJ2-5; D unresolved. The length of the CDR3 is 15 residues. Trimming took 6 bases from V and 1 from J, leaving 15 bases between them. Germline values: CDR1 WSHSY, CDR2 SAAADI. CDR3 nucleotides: TGCGCCAGCAGCCAACTTTACAGTGTCCAAGAGACCCAGTACTTC. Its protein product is CASSQLYSVQETQYF.

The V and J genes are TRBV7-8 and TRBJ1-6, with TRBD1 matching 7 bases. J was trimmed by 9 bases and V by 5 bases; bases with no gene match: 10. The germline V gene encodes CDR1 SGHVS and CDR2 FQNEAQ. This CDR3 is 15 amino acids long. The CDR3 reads CASSQKNRGGSPLHF. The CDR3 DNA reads TGTGCCAGCAGCCAGAAAAACAGGGGAGGTTCACCCCTCCACTTT.